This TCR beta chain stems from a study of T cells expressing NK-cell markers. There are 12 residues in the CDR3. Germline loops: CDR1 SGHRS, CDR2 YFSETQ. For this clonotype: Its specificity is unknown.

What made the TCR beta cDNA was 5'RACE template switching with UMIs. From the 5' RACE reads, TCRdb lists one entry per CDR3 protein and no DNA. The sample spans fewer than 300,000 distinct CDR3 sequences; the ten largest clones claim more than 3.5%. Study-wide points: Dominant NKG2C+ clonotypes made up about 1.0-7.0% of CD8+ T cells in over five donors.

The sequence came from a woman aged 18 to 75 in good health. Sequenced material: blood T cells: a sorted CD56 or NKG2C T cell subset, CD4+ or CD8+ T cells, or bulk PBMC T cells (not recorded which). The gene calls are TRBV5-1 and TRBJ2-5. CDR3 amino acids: CASSQPQETQYF. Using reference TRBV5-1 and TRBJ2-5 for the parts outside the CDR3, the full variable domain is KAGVTQTPRYLIKTRGQQVTLSCSPISGHRSVSWYQQTPGQGLQFLFEYFSETQRNKGNFPGRFSGRQFSNSRSEMNVSTLELGDSALYLCASSQPQETQYFGPGTRLLVL.